Listed below are T cell receptor beta chains from one sample, sequenced in a study of T cells in localized non-small cell lung cancer. Generated by immunoSEQ multiplex PCR, the TCRdb table keeps only in-frame clones and is missing some. The sample includes 65,000 to 80,000 clones, 84% of them seen just once. The sample here was peripheral blood, taken before any cancer treatment. These receptors originate from a female donor older than 55 with stage I lung adenocarcinoma. CDR3s include the opening cysteine and the closing phenylalanine or tryptophan. The D gene is left open where the match is weak. Where a row states a size, it is once, few, many or the class of an expanded clone; other rows omit it.

d_call j_call v_call clone_size cdr3_nt cdr3_aa
- TRBJ1-2 TRBV2 - TGTGCCAGCAGTGACACAGGGCGAAACTATGGCTACACCTTC CASSDTGRNYGYTF
- TRBJ2-2 TRBV6-1 - TGTGCCAGCAGTGTAGGGGTTGGAATCACCGGGGAGCTGTTTTTT CASSVGVGITGELFF
- TRBJ2-3 TRBV16 - TGTGCCAGCAGCCAAGGGGACGACCTAGATACGCAGTATTTT CASSQGDDLDTQYF
- TRBJ2-3 TRBV5-4 - TGTGCCAGCAGCTTGGGGGGGGCTAGCACAGATACGCAGTATTTT CASSLGGASTDTQYF
- TRBJ1-5 TRBV19 - TGTGCCAGTAGTCCACAGGGTAGTTATCAGCCCCAGCATTTT CASSPQGSYQPQHF
- TRBJ2-5 TRBV9 once TGTGCCAGCAGCCAGGACATATCGGAGACCCAGTACTTC CASSQDISETQYF
TRBD2 TRBJ2-1 TRBV28 - TGTGCCAGCAGTTTATCGGGACTAGCGTCCTTTAATGAGCAGTTCTTC CASSLSGLASFNEQFF
- TRBJ1-5 TRBV19 - TGTGCCAGTAGTCCGTCCATTAGGCAGCCCCAGCATTTT CASSPSIRQPQHF
TRBD1 TRBJ2-6 TRBV6-5 - TGTGCCAGCAGTTCGGGACAGAGCTCTGGGGCCAACGTCCTGACTTTC CASSSGQSSGANVLTF
- TRBJ2-7 TRBV5-1 - TGCGCCAGCAGCTTGGATGGACGGAGCTCCTACGAGCAGTACTTC CASSLDGRSSYEQYF
TRBD1 TRBJ1-6 TRBV4-1 - TGCGCCAGCAGCCAAGTCGGGACAGGGGGCTTTGCGGCCCTCCACTTT CASSQVGTGGFAALHF
TRBD2 TRBJ2-7 TRBV7-2 - TGTGCCAGCAGCTTAGATCCTAGCGGGAGCTACGAGCAGTACTTC CASSLDPSGSYEQYF
TRBD2 TRBJ2-1 TRBV4-2 few TGTGCCAGCAGCCAAGAACTAGCGGGGTATGCCAATGAGCAGTTCTTC CASSQELAGYANEQFF
- TRBJ2-3 TRBV2 - TGTGCCAGCAGTGAAGACCCAGCTTCGGATACGCAGTATTTT CASSEDPASDTQYF
TRBD1 TRBJ1-1 TRBV18 - TGTGCCAGCTCACAGTGGACAGGGAGAATGAACACTGAAGCTTTCTTT CASSQWTGRMNTEAFF
- TRBJ2-3 TRBV20-1 - TGCAGTGCTAGTTACGCAGATACGCAGTATTTT CSASYADTQYF
- TRBJ2-7 TRBV5-1 - TGCGCCAGCAGCGGAAGTGAGCGGGTTCCCTCCTACGAGCAGTACTTC CASSGSERVPSYEQYF
- TRBJ1-2 TRBV10-3 few TGTGCCATCAGTGAAACCCAGGTCTATGGCTACACCTTC CAISETQVYGYTF
- TRBJ2-3 TRBV9 - TGTGCCAGCAGCCAATCCGCCTCTTCCAGGGGAAGCACAGATACGCAGTATTTT CASSQSASSRGSTDTQYF
- TRBJ2-3 TRBV4-1 - TGCGCCAGCAGCGCCGCAATCTACCGGACGCGGAGCACAGATACGCAGTATTTT CASSAAIYRTRSTDTQYF
- TRBJ2-1 TRBV2 once TGTGCCAGCAGGGCAGAAATCCACAATGAGCAGTTCTTC CASRAEIHNEQFF
- TRBJ2-7 TRBV5-1 - TGCGCCAGCAGTTATACTGGGGTTATGGGAGAGCAGTACTTC CASSYTGVMGEQYF
TRBD1 TRBJ2-3 TRBV19 - TGTGCCAGTAGTATTCACGGACAGGGGAGCGTCACTAGCACAGATACGCAGTATTTT CASSIHGQGSVTSTDTQYF
- TRBJ2-2 TRBV5-1 - TGCGCCAGCAGCCCAACGGGGGGCGCGAACACCGGGGAGCTGTTTTTT CASSPTGGANTGELFF
- TRBJ2-1 TRBV7-9 few TGTGCCAGCAGCTTAGGGACTTCTTTTGGGGATGAGCAGTTCTTC CASSLGTSFGDEQFF
- TRBJ2-2 TRBV11-3 - TGTGCCAGCAGCTTAAACACCGGGGAGCTGTTTTTT CASSLNTGELFF
- TRBJ2-6 TRBV19 - TGTGCCAGTAGAAGCCAGGCCAGCTCTGGGGCCAACGTCCTGACTTTC CASRSQASSGANVLTF
TRBD1 TRBJ1-1 TRBV19 few TGTGCCAGTAGCAGGACAGGGCTGAACACTGAAGCTTTCTTT CASSRTGLNTEAFF
TRBD1 TRBJ2-7 TRBV7-8 - TGTGCCAGCAGCTTAGAGGGGACAGCTGGGGCCTACGAGCAGTACTTC CASSLEGTAGAYEQYF
- TRBJ2-7 TRBV5-6 - TGTGCCAGCAGCCGGGACCGATACTACGAGCAGTACTTC CASSRDRYYEQYF
TRBD1 TRBJ1-1 TRBV11-3 - TGTGCCAGCAGCTCTCGACAGGGGGGTGTTGACACTGAAGCTTTCTTT CASSSRQGGVDTEAFF
- TRBJ1-6 TRBV7-3 - TGTGCCAGCAGCTCCGGGACAACTGGTTCACCCCTCCACTTT CASSSGTTGSPLHF
- TRBJ1-1 TRBV7-2 - TGTGCCAGCAGCTTAGGACGCGCTGGGATGAACACTGAAGCTTTCTTT CASSLGRAGMNTEAFF
TRBD1 TRBJ2-5 TRBV2 - TGTGCCAGCAGTTCCGGGATTCCGGGACAGCAAGAGACCCAGTACTTC CASSSGIPGQQETQYF
- TRBJ2-7 TRBV6-1 - TGTGCCAGCAGTGACCGGGCTTGGGGGGTTACGGTGTACGAGCAGTACTTC CASSDRAWGVTVYEQYF
- TRBJ1-1 TRBV6-1 - TGTGCCAGCAGCCCACGGACAGACGGCACTGAAGCTTTCTTT CASSPRTDGTEAFF
- TRBJ2-3 TRBV5-1 - TGCGCCAGCAGCCCCGACGTACACGCAGATACGCAGTATTTT CASSPDVHADTQYF
TRBD2 TRBJ2-1 TRBV19 - TGTGCCAGTAGAACCGGGACTAGCATCCACAATGAGCAGTTCTTC CASRTGTSIHNEQFF
TRBD1 TRBJ2-1 TRBV2 once TGTGCCAGCCGCGGACAGGGCGATGCCTACAATGAGCAGTTCTTC CASRGQGDAYNEQFF
- TRBJ1-1 TRBV20-1 few TGCAGTGGGAGGGGGAGAACTGAAGCTTTCTTT CSGRGRTEAFF
- TRBJ2-2 TRBV5-4 - TGTGCCAGCAGCTTTCTCGGGGGACCGAACACCGGGGAGCTGTTTTTT CASSFLGGPNTGELFF
TRBD2 TRBJ2-3 TRBV10-1 - TGCGCCAGCAGTCGGACTAGCGGGGTCAGTACGCAGTATTTT CASSRTSGVSTQYF
TRBD1 TRBJ1-5 TRBV28 - TGTGCCAGCAGTTTAACGGACAGGCCGAATCAGCCCCAGCATTTT CASSLTDRPNQPQHF
TRBD1 TRBJ1-2 TRBV23-1 - TGCGCCAGCAGGCGGACAGACAGGGATGGCTACACCTTC CASRRTDRDGYTF
TRBD1 TRBJ2-3 TRBV5-1 - TGCGCCAGCAGCTCCACCGGGACAGGGGTAGGAGATACGCAGTATTTT CASSSTGTGVGDTQYF
- TRBJ2-2 TRBV6-1 - TGTGCCAGCAGGCCGGTGAACACCGGGGAGCTGTTTTTT CASRPVNTGELFF
TRBD1 TRBJ2-2 TRBV7-8 - TGTGCCAGCAGCCGGGACAGGTTCGCGAACACCGGGGAGCTGTTTTTT CASSRDRFANTGELFF
TRBD1 TRBJ2-1 TRBV6-1 - TGTGCCAGCAGAGACGACAGGGGGCGGAACAATGAGCAGTTCTTC CASRDDRGRNNEQFF
TRBD1 TRBJ1-1 TRBV2 few TGTGCCAGCACCTCGACAGGGTACACTGAAGCTTTCTTT CASTSTGYTEAFF